A single TCR beta chain is shown here with its context. Both 60 Vbeta primers and 13 Jbeta primers went into the PCR. Libraries were prepared by immunoSEQ multiplex PCR; TCRdb keeps only in-frame clonotypes and omits some of them. The sample contains more than 100,000 clones, about two thirds of which appear only once. The record originates from a study of cytomegalovirus exposure and HLA in healthy donors. Study-wide background: Assignment to the Caucasian-associated ancestry cluster applied to less than 85% of the approximately 400 genotyped donors.

The germline V gene has CDR1 SGHNT and CDR2 YENEEA. The CDR3 totals 15 residues. V was clipped by 5 bases and J by 1 base; unmatched bases: 3. Sequenced material: PBMCs. This chain joins TRBV11-3 and TRBJ2-2; TRBD1 agrees at 8 bases. The TCR was taken from a woman aged 40 to 49 in good health and CMV-seronegative. The CDR3 nucleotides are TGTGCCAGCAGCCAGGGGGCCTTGAACACCGGGGAGCTGTTTTTT. Translated, it gives CASSQGALNTGELFF.